This TCR beta chain was sequenced for a study of blood T cells in healthy people across ages. The study, taken as a whole, reports: As age increased, TCR beta diversity per million T cells fell in a roughly linear fashion.

The second PCR ran roughly 7 to 11 cycles with a sample-barcoded 5' primer and J-beta primers. Each cDNA molecule, via a template-switch adaptor with 12 random nucleotides, was tagged. TCRdb re-called the 5' RACE reads with MiXCR, one entry per CDR3 protein. The data hold 1,500,000 or so distinct CDR3 sequences, with roughly 43% observed a single time. The authors drew around 9.4 milliliters of peripheral blood from each donor. Extracted total RNA amounted to at least 5.5 micrograms for each sample. This clonotype occurred many times. Its antigen is not identified. CDR3 size: 12 residues. V lost 4 bases and J lost 0; bases outside the gene matches: 0. Germline values: CDR1 SQVTM, CDR2 ANQGSEA.

This receptor was taken from a young woman in good health. The sequenced sample consisted of blood. This chain joins TRBV29-1 and TRBJ2-7; 7 bases agree with TRBD1. The CDR3 DNA reads TGCAGCGTTGCAGGGGGCTCCTACGAGCAGTACTTC. It specifies CSVAGGSYEQYF.